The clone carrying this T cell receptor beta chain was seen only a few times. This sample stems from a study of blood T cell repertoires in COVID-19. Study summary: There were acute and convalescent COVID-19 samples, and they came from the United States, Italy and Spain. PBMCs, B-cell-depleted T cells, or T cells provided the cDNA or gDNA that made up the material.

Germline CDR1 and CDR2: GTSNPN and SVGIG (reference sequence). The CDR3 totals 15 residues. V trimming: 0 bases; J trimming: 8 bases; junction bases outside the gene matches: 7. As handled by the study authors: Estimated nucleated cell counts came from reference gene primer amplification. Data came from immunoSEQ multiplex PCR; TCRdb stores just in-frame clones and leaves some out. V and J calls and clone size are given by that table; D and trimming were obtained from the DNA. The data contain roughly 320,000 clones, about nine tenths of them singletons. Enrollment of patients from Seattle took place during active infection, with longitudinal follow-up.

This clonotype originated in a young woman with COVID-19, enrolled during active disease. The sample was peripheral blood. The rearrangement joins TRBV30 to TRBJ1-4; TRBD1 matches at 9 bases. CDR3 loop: CAWSVPGQGFEKLFF. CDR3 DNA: TGTGCCTGGAGTGTGCCGGGACAGGGATTCGAAAAACTGTTTTTT. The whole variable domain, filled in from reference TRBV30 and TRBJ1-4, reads SQTIHQWPATLVQPVGSPLSLECTVEGTSNPNLYWYRQAAGRGLQLLFYSVGIGQISSEVPQNLSASRPQDRQFILSSKKLLLSDSGFYLCAWSVPGQGFEKLFFGSGTQLSVL.